A selection of T cell receptor beta chains follows, all from one sample in a study of PD-1 blockade in classical Hodgkin lymphoma. Data came from immunoSEQ multiplex PCR; TCRdb stores just in-frame clones and leaves some out. Here the sample spans about 20,000 clones, 60% to 80% being singletons. This specimen consisted of peripheral blood mononuclear cells (PBMCs), obtained before the fourth cycle of nivolumab. Source of these receptors: a human donor with classical Hodgkin lymphoma. CDR3s include the opening cysteine and the closing phenylalanine or tryptophan. A D gene is named only where the DNA matches it firmly. Clone size is given for some rows only: seen once, a few or many times, or a class if the clone is expanded.

j_call | v_call | clone_size | d_call | cdr3_nt | cdr3_aa
TRBJ1-1 | TRBV28 | . | . | TGTGCCAGCAGTTTAGGAGGGGGAGGTAGGACGTACACTGAAGCTTTCTTT | CASSLGGGGRTYTEAFF
TRBJ1-2 | TRBV5-4 | few | . | TGTGCCAGCACCGTGGGGGGGGACAACTATGGCTACACCTTC | CASTVGGDNYGYTF
TRBJ1-6 | TRBV27 | . | . | TGTGCCAGCAGTTTTAAAAGACATAATTCACCCCTCCACTTT | CASSFKRHNSPLHF
TRBJ1-2 | TRBV9 | . | . | TGTGCCAGCAGCGTAGCAGGGGCTAGAGGTGGCTACACCTTC | CASSVAGARGGYTF
TRBJ1-1 | TRBV4-2 | . | . | TGTGCCAGCAGCCAAGCCCCGGGCCTGGGGACTGAAGCTTTCTTT | CASSQAPGLGTEAFF
TRBJ1-2 | TRBV6-6 | . | . | TGTGCCAGCAGTTACTCTCCTAGAGGCTACACCTTC | CASSYSPRGYTF
TRBJ2-5 | TRBV30 | . | . | TGTGCCTGGACTCGGACCGGGGCTAGTTTAACGGAGACCCAGTACTTC | CAWTRTGASLTETQYF
TRBJ2-3 | TRBV7-9 | . | . | TGTGCCAGCGGCCATGGGGGGTTGAAGACAGATACGCAGTATTTT | CASGHGGLKTDTQYF
TRBJ2-5 | TRBV7-9 | . | . | TGTGCCAGCAGTTCCCGAGTAGAGGCGGTAGAGACCCAGTACTTC | CASSSRVEAVETQYF
TRBJ2-3 | TRBV14 | . | . | TGTGCCAGCAGCCCAAGACAGGGTACTGTCTTAAGAGCGGGAGATACGCAGTATTTT | CASSPRQGTVLRAGDTQYF
TRBJ2-2 | TRBV10-3 | . | TRBD2 | TGTGCCATCAGTGGTCCGGGGGGCGGGGAGCTGTTTTTT | CAISGPGGGELFF
TRBJ2-7 | TRBV28 | . | . | TGTGCCAGCAGTTTCTTGGGTCGGGAGCAGTACTTC | CASSFLGREQYF
TRBJ2-5 | TRBV27 | few | . | TGTGCCAGTGGGCGGAAAGAGACCCAGTACTTC | CASGRKETQYF
TRBJ2-1 | TRBV10-3 | . | . | TGTGCCATCAGGGGGGGAGGTGAGCAGTTCTTC | CAIRGGGEQFF
TRBJ1-2 | TRBV6-6 | . | . | TGTGCCAGCAGCCAGGGGCCTTATGGCTACACCTTC | CASSQGPYGYTF
TRBJ2-3 | TRBV10-3 | . | . | TGTGCCATCAGGACCACAGATACGCAGTATTTT | CAIRTTDTQYF
TRBJ2-3 | TRBV5-6 | . | . | TGTGCCAGCAGCTTGTGGGGGGGCTTTTTCACAGATACGCAGTATTTT | CASSLWGGFFTDTQYF
TRBJ1-2 | TRBV19 | once | . | TGTGCCAGTAGTATTCCCCCCCAGCATGGCTACACCTTC | CASSIPPQHGYTF
TRBJ2-3 | TRBV6-4 | few | . | TGTGCCAGCAGTGACTCGATAGCCTCTAGCACAGATACGCAGTATTTT | CASSDSIASSTDTQYF
TRBJ1-2 | TRBV6-1 | once | . | TGTGCCAGCAGTGAAGGGGTGGGGTACTATGGCTACACCTTC | CASSEGVGYYGYTF
TRBJ2-3 | TRBV5-6 | . | TRBD2 | TGTGCCAGCAGCTTCCCGACTAGCGGGGGGGCTGATACGCAGTATTTT | CASSFPTSGGADTQYF
TRBJ2-7 | TRBV27 | . | TRBD2 | TGTGCCAGCAGTCCCCCGGGACTAGGAGTTTACGAGCAGTACTTC | CASSPPGLGVYEQYF
TRBJ2-7 | TRBV7-9 | . | . | TGTGCCAGCAGCTTATTGGCCGGGACAATCGACGAGCAGTACTTC | CASSLLAGTIDEQYF
TRBJ1-1 | TRBV6-6 | . | . | TGTGCCAGCAGTTACGAGGAATCATTAACTGAAGCTTTCTTT | CASSYEESLTEAFF
TRBJ2-5 | TRBV11-2 | . | TRBD2 | TGTGCCAGCAGCTTAGATTTAATAGGACTAGTCGGGCTCGACCAGTACTTC | CASSLDLIGLVGLDQYF
TRBJ1-2 | TRBV19 | . | . | TGTGCCAGTAGTCAGGGTTGGTATGGCTACACCTTC | CASSQGWYGYTF
TRBJ1-3 | TRBV2 | . | TRBD1 | TGTGCCAGCAGTCACGCGGCGACAGGGTCTGGAAACACCATATATTTT | CASSHAATGSGNTIYF
TRBJ2-7 | TRBV15 | . | . | TGTGCCACCAGCTGGGGGGAGGCCTACGAGCAGTACTTC | CATSWGEAYEQYF
TRBJ1-2 | TRBV27 | . | . | TGTGCCAGCAGTTTATCGGGCGAGGCGGGCTACACCTTC | CASSLSGEAGYTF
TRBJ2-7 | TRBV7-9 | . | . | TGTGCCAGCAGCTCCTCTAGCACCGCCTACGAGCAGTACTTC | CASSSSSTAYEQYF
TRBJ2-7 | TRBV13 | . | . | TGTGCCAGCAGCTTAGGTTGGGCGGAGCAGTACTTC | CASSLGWAEQYF
TRBJ2-7 | TRBV19 | . | . | TGTGCCAGTAGTATACAGTCCTACGAGCAGTACTTC | CASSIQSYEQYF
TRBJ1-2 | TRBV28 | . | . | TGTGCCAGCAGTTTTCCGGGAGAACACTATGGCTACACCTTC | CASSFPGEHYGYTF
TRBJ1-4 | TRBV19 | . | TRBD1 | TGTGCCAGTAGTATATCGGACAGGGGGCATGAAAAACTGTTTTTT | CASSISDRGHEKLFF
TRBJ2-1 | TRBV7-3 | . | . | TGTGCCAGCAGCTTGGGGCGGGGTGAGCAGTTCTTC | CASSLGRGEQFF
TRBJ1-1 | TRBV5-4 | . | . | TGTGCCAGCAGCCACCCCAAGGGTGGGAACACTGAAGCTTTCTTT | CASSHPKGGNTEAFF
TRBJ1-1 | TRBV18 | few | . | TGTGCCAGCTCACCTGCAGGGAAGAACACTGAAGCTTTCTTT | CASSPAGKNTEAFF
TRBJ2-7 | TRBV5-5 | . | TRBD1 | TGTGCCAGCAGCTTGCGAAGGACAGGGGGCTACGAGCAGTACTTC | CASSLRRTGGYEQYF